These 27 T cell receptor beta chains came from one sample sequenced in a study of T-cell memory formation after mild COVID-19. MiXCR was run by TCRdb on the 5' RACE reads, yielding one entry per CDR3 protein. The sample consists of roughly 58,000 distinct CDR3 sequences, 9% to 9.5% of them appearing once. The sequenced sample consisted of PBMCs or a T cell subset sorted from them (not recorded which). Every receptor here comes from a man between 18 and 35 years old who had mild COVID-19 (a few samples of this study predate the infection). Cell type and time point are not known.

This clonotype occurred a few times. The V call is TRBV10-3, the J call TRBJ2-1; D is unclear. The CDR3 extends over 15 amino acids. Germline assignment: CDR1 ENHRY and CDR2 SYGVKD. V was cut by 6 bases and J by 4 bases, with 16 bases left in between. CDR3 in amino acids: CAISGVGSGYNEQFF. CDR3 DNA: TGTGCCATCAGCGGAGTAGGTTCCGGGTACAATGAGCAGTTCTTC.

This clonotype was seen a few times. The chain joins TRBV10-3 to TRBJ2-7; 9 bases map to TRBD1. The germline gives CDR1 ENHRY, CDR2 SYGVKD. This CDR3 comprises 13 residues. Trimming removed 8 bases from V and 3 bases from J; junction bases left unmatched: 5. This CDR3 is CAISSGQGYEQYV. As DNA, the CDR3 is TGTGCCATCTCTTCGGGACAGGGCTACGAGCAGTACGTC.

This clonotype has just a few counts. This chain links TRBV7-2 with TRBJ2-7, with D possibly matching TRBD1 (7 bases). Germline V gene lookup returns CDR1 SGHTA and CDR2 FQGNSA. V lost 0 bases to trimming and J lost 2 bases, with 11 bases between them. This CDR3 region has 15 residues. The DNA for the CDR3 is TGTGCCAGCAGCTTAGCGGGGGGACAGACCTACGAGCAGTACGTC. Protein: CASSLAGGQTYEQYV.

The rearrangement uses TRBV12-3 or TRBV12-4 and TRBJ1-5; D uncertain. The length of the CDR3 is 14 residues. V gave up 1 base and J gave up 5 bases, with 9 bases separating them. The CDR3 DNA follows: TGTGCCAGCAGTTTAGGAAGTAGACATCAGCCCCAGCATTTT. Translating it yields CASSLGSRHQPQHF.

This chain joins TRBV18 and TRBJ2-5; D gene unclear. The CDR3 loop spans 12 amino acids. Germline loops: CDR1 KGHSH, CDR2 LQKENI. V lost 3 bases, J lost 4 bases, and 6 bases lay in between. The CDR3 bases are TGTGCCAGCTCACCCGGCAGAGAGACCCAGTACTTC. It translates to CASSPGRETQYF.

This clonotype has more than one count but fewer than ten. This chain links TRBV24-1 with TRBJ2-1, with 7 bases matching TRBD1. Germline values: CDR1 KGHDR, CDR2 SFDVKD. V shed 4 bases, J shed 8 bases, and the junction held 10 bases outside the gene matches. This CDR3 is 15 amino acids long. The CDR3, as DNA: TGTGCCACCAGTGACCCCCACAGGGGATTGGATGAGCAGTTCTTC. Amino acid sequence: CATSDPHRGLDEQFF.

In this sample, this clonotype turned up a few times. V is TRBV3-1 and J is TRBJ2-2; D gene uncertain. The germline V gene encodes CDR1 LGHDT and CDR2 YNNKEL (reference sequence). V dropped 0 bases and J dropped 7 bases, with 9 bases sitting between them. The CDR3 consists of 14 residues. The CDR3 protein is CASSQDQWNGELFF. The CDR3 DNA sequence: TGTGCCAGCAGCCAAGATCAGTGGAACGGGGAGCTGTTTTTT.

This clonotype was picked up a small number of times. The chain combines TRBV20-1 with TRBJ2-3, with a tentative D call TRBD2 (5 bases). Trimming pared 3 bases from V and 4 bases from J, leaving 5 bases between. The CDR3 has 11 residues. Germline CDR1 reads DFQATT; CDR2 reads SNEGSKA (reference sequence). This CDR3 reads CSASGADTQYF. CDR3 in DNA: TGCAGTGCTAGCGGGGCAGATACGCAGTATTTT.

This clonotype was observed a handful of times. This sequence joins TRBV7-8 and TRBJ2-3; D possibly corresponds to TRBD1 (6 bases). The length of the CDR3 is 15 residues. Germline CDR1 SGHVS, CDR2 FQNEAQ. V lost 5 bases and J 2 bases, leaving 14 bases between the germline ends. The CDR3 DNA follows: TGTGCCAGCAGCCCCCGGGACACCTCCACAGATACGCAGTATTTT. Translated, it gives CASSPRDTSTDTQYF. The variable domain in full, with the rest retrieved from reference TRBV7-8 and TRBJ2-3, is GAGVSQSPRYKVAKRGQDVALRCDPISGHVSLFWYQQALGQGPEFLTYFQNEAQLDKSGLPSDRFFAERPEGSVSTLKIQRTQQEDSAVYLCASSPRDTSTDTQYFGPGTRLTVL.

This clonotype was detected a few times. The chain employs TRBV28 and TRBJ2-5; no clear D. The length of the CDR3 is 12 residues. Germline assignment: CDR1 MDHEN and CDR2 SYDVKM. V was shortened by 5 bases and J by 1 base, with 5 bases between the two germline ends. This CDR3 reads CASSGGQETQYF. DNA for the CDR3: TGTGCCAGCAGTGGCGGCCAAGAGACCCAGTACTTC.

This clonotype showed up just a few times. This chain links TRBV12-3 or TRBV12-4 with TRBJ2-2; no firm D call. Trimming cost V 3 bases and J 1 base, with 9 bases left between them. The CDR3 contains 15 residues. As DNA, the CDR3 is TGTGCCAGCAGTTTCTCCCCAGGGAACACCGGGGAGCTGTTTTTT. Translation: CASSFSPGNTGELFF.

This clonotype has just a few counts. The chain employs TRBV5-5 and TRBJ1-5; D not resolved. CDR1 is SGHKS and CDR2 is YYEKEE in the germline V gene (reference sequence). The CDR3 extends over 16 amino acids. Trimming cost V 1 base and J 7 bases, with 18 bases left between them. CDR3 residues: CASSLRLREVRQPQHF. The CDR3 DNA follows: TGTGCCAGCAGCTTGAGGCTTAGAGAGGTTCGGCAGCCCCAGCATTTT.

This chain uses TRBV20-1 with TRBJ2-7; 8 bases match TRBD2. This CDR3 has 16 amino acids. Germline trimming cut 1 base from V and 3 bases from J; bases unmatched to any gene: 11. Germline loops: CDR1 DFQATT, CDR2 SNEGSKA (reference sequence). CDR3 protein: CSARVAGGPSNYEQYF. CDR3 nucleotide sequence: TGCAGTGCTAGAGTTGCGGGGGGCCCTTCAAACTACGAGCAGTACTTC.

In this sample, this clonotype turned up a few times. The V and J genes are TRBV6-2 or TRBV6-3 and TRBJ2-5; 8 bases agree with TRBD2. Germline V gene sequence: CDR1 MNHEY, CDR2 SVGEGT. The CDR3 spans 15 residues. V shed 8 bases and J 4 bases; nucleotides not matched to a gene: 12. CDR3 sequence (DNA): TGTGCCAGCTTATTCTCCGGGGGGGCAGGAGAGACCCAGTACTTC. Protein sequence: CASLFSGGAGETQYF.

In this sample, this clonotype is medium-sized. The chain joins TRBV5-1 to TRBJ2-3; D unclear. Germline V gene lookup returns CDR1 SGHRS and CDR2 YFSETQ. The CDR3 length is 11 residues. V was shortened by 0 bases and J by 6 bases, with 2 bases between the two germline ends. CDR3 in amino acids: CASSLADTQYF. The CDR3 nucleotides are TGCGCCAGCAGCTTGGCCGATACGCAGTATTTT.

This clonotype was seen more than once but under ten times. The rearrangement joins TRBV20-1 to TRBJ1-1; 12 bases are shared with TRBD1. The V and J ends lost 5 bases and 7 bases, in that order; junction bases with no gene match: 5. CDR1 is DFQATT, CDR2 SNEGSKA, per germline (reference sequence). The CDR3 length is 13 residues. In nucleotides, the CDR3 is TGCAGTGCTGCCGGGACAGGGGGCGGTGAAGCTTTCTTT. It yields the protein CSAAGTGGGEAFF.

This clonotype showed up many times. CDR3 DNA sequence: TGTGCCACCAGGCCGGGCCTACTAGGACAAGAGCAGTACTTC. It yields the protein CATRPGLLGQEQYF. The rearrangement uses TRBV15 and TRBJ2-7; D might be TRBD1 or TRBD2, each matching 5 bases. Trimming left V 6 bases short and J 7 bases short, with 19 bases between. The CDR3 totals 14 residues. Germline loops: CDR1 LNHNV, CDR2 YYDKDF (reference sequence).

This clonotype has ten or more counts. The CDR3 DNA follows: TGTGCCAGTAGTAGAAGCGGGGGGGTCTACAATGAGCAGTTCTTC. Residues: CASSRSGGVYNEQFF. The chain couples TRBV19 to TRBJ2-1; TRBD2 agrees at 10 bases. From germline, CDR1 is LNHDA and CDR2 SQIVND (reference sequence). Unmatched junction bases numbered 3, after V lost 4 bases and J lost 3 bases. The CDR3 has 15 residues.

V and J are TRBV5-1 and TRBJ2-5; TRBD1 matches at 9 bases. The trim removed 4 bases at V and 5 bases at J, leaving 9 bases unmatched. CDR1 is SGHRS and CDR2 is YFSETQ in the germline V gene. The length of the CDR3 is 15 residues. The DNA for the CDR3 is TGCGCCAGCAGCACGGGACAGGGTTTTAGGGAGACCCAGTACTTC. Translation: CASSTGQGFRETQYF.

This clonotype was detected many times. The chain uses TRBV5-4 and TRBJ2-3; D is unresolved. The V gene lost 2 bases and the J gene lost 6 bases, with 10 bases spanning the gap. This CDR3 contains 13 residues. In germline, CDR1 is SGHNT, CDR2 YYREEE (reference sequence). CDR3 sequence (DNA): TGTGCCAGCAGCTTACCTCATGAGGATACGCAGTATTTT. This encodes CASSLPHEDTQYF.

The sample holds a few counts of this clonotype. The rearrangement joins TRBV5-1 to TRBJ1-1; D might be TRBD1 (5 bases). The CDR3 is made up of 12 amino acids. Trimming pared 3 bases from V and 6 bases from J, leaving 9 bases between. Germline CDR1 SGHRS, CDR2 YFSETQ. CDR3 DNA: TGCGCCAGCAGCTCCCAGGGTTCTGAAGCTTTCTTT. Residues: CASSSQGSEAFF. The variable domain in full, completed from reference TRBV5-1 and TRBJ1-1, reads KAGVTQTPRYLIKTRGQQVTLSCSPISGHRSVSWYQQTPGQGLQFLFEYFSETQRNKGNFPGRFSGRQFSNSRSEMNVSTLELGDSALYLCASSSQGSEAFFGQGTRLTVV.

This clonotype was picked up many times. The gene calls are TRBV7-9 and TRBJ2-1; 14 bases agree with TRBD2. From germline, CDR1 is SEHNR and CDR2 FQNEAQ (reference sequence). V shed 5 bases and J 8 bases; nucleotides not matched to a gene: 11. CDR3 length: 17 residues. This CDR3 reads CASSHSIGTSGGHEQFF. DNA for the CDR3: TGTGCCAGCAGCCACTCTATCGGGACTAGCGGGGGCCATGAGCAGTTCTTC.

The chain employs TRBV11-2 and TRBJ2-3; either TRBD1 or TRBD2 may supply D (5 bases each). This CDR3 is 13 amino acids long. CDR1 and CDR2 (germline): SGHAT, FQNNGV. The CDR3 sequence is CASSEGSTDTQYF. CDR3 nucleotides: TGTGCGAGCTCCGAGGGGAGCACAGATACGCAGTATTTT. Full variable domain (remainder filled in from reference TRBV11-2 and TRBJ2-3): EAGVAQSPRYKIIEKRQSVAFWCNPISGHATLYWYQQILGQGPKLLIQFQNNGVVDDSQLPKDRFSAERLKGVDSTLKIQPAKLEDSAVYLCASSEGSTDTQYFGPGTRLTVL.

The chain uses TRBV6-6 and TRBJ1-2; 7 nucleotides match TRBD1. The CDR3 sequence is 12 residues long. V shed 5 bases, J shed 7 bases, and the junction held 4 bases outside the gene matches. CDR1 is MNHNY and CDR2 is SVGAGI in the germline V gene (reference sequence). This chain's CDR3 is CASSRQGGGYTF. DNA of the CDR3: TGTGCCAGCAGTCGCCAGGGGGGTGGCTACACCTTC.

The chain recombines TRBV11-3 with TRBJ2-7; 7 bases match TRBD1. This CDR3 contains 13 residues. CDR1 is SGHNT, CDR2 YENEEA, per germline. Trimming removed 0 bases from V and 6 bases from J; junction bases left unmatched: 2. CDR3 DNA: TGTGCCAGCAGCTTAGAGTCAGGGGGCGAGCAGTACTTC. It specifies CASSLESGGEQYF.

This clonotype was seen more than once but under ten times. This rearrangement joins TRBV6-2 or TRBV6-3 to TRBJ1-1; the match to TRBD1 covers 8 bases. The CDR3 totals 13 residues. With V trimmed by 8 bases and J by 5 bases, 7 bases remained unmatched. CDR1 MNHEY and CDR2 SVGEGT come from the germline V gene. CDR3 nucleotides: TGTGCCAGCTCGACAGGGGCGAGAACTGAAGCTTTCTTT. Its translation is CASSTGARTEAFF.

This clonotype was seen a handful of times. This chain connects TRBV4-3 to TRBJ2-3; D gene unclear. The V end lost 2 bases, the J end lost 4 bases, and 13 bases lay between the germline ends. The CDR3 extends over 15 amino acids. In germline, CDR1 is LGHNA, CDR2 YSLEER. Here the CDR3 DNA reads TGCGCCAGCAGCCAAAATGCTCATGGGGCAGATACGCAGTATTTT. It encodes CASSQNAHGADTQYF.